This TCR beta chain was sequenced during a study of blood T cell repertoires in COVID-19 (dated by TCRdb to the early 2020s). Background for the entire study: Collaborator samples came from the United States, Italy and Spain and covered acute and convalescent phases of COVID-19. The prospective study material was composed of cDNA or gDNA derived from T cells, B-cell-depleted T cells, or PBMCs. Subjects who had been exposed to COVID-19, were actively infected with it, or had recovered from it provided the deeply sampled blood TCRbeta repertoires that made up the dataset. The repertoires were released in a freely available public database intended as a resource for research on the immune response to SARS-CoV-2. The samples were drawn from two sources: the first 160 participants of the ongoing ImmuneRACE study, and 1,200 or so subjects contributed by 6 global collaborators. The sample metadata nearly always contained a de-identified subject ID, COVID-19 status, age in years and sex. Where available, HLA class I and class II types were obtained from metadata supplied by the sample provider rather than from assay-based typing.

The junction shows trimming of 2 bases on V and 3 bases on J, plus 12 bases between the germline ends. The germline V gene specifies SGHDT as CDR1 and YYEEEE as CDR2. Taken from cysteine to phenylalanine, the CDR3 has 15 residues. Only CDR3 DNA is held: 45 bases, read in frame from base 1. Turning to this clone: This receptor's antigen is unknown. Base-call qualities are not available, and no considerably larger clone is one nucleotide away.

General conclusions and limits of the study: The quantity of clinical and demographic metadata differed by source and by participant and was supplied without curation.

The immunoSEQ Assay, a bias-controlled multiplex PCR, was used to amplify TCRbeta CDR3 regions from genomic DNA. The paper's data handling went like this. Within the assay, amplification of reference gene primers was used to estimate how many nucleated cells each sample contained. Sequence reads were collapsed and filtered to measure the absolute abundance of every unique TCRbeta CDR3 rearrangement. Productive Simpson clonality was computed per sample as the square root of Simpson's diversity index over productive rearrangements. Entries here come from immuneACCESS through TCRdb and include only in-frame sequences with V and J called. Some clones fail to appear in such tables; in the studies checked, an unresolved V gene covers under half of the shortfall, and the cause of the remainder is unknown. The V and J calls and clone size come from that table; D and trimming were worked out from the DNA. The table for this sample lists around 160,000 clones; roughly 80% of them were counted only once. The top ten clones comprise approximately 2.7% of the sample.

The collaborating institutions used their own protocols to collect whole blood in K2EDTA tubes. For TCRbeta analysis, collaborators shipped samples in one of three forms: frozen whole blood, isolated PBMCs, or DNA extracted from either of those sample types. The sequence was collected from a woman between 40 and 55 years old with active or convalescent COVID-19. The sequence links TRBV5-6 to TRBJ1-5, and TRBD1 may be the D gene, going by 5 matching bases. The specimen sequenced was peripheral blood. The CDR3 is CASSFFDSSNQPQHF. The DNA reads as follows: TGTGCCAGCAGCTTCTTTGACAGTTCCAATCAGCCCCAGCATTTT. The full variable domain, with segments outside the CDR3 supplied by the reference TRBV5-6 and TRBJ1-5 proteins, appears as DAGVTQSPTHLIKTRGQQVTLRCSPKSGHDTVSWYQQALGQGPQFIFQYYEEEERQRGNFPDRFSGHQFPNYSSELNVNALLLGDSALYLCASSFFDSSNQPQHFGDGTRLSIL.